The 16 T cell receptor beta chains given below trace back to one sample, sequenced in a study of blood T cell repertoires in COVID-19. Assay used: immunoSEQ multiplex PCR; TCRdb lists only in-frame clones, some missing. The data show roughly 150,000 clones, 75% to 90% seen once. Input material: PBMCs or T cells enriched from blood (not recorded which). The origin of the receptors is a man between 50 and 59 years old in a cohort exposed to, infected with or recovered from COVID-19 (not recorded which).

The V and J genes are TRBV10-3 and TRBJ2-7; D perhaps matches TRBD2 (5 bases). Germline loops: CDR1 ENHRY, CDR2 SYGVKD. The CDR3 spans 14 residues. V was trimmed by 2 bases and J by 0 bases, leaving 8 bases between them. In DNA form, the CDR3 reads TGTGCCATCAGTGAGATGGGGAGCTCCTACGAGCAGTACTTC. Translating gives CAISEMGSSYEQYF.

V is TRBV5-1 and J is TRBJ2-3; TRBD1 agrees at 8 bases. The trim removed 6 bases at V and 1 base at J, leaving 10 bases unmatched. The CDR3 loop spans 16 amino acids. Per the germline V gene, CDR1 is SGHRS and CDR2 is YFSETQ. The CDR3 sequence is CASKLLGDRRTDTQYF. The CDR3 DNA reads TGCGCCAGCAAACTACTCGGGGACAGGCGCACAGATACGCAGTATTTT.

This chain uses TRBV10-3 with TRBJ1-3, with D hard to call. Per germline, CDR1 ENHRY and CDR2 SYGVKD. This CDR3 is built from 14 residues. V was trimmed by 3 bases and J by 0 bases, leaving 6 bases between them. CDR3 loop: CAISDGSSGNTIYF. In nucleotides, the CDR3 is TGTGCCATCAGTGACGGGAGCTCTGGAAACACCATATATTTT.

The genes are TRBV6-1 and TRBJ1-5; D call uncertain. The V and J ends lost 1 base and 6 bases respectively, with 10 bases between them. Germline V lookup: CDR1 MNHNS, CDR2 SASEGT. The CDR3 length is 14 residues. CDR3 residues: CASSEVGSSQPQHF. The CDR3 coding sequence is TGTGCCAGCAGTGAAGTGGGCTCAAGTCAGCCCCAGCATTTT.

The V gene is TRBV5-1, the J gene TRBJ2-7; D possibly corresponds to TRBD2 (6 bases). The CDR3 is 14 residues long. V was trimmed by 4 bases and J by 2 bases, leaving 13 bases between them. Germline CDR1 and CDR2: SGHRS and YFSETQ. CDR3 nucleotides: TGCGCCAGCAGCCCGGGACTCTCTACCTACGAGCAGTACTTC. Encoded protein: CASSPGLSTYEQYF.

This clone was picked up a small number of times. J is TRBJ1-2 and V is TRBV19; 8 nucleotides agree with TRBD1. Germline V gives CDR1 LNHDA, CDR2 SQIVND (reference sequence). There are 19 residues in the CDR3. V gave up 4 bases and J gave up 0 bases; unmatched junction bases: 16. For the CDR3, the DNA is TGTGCCAGTAGTACGCCCGGGACAGGACATCTGTTAGCTAACTATGGCTACACCTTC. Its protein is CASSTPGTGHLLANYGYTF.

The CDR3 DNA reads as TGTGCCAGCAGTCAGACTAGCGGGATGTACGAGCAGTACTTC. This codes for CASSQTSGMYEQYF. The rearrangement links TRBV6-5 to TRBJ2-7, with TRBD2 matching over 11 bases. Per germline, CDR1 MNHEY and CDR2 SVGAGI. Germline trimming cut 5 bases from V and 4 bases from J; bases unmatched to any gene: 4. The CDR3 runs to 14 residues.

This clone showed up many times. CDR3 nucleotide sequence: TGTGCCAGCAGTGACACACGCTTCACAGATACGCAGTATTTT. Its translation: CASSDTRFTDTQYF. The rearrangement uses TRBV6-4 and TRBJ2-3; D is unresolved. Trimming took off 2 bases at V and 2 bases at J, with 8 bases between the two ends. Germline V CDR1 and CDR2: MRHNA, SNTAGT. This CDR3 has 14 amino acids.

This clone was seen at least ten times. The J gene is TRBJ2-7, the V gene TRBV29-1, with no clear D. Germline V gene sequence: CDR1 SQVTM, CDR2 ANQGSEA. V lost 5 bases and J lost 5, with 10 bases in between. The CDR3 extends over 11 amino acids. The CDR3 DNA sequence: TGCAGCGTTCGGGTTTACGACGAGCAGTACTTC. It yields the protein CSVRVYDEQYF.

The chain recombines TRBV6-2 or TRBV6-3 with TRBJ2-3; D possibly corresponds to TRBD2 (6 bases). The CDR3 runs 15 residues. Trimming stripped 2 bases from V and 1 base from J, with 10 bases between. From germline, CDR1 is MNHEY and CDR2 SVGEGT. This chain's CDR3 is CASSYDGGRTDTQYF. Here the CDR3 DNA reads TGTGCCAGCAGTTACGACGGGGGTCGCACAGATACGCAGTATTTT.

This clone has a handful of counts. This chain links TRBV6-5 with TRBJ1-6; D not certain. Germline assignment: CDR1 MNHEY and CDR2 SVGAGI. The length of the CDR3 is 13 residues. V lost 5 bases to trimming and J lost 4 bases, with 6 bases between them. CDR3 loop: CASSQAYNSPLHF. The DNA for the CDR3 is TGTGCCAGCAGTCAGGCTTATAATTCACCCCTCCACTTT.

In nucleotides, the CDR3 is TGTGCCAGTAGGCCCGGGACAGGGGGCAGCAAGGTGAACACTGAAGCTTTCTTT. Translation gives CASRPGTGGSKVNTEAFF. The V gene is TRBV19, the J gene TRBJ1-1, with TRBD1 matching 12 bases. The CDR3 is 18 amino acids. V lost 6 bases, J lost 0 bases, and 11 bases stayed unmatched. The V gene's germline CDR1 is LNHDA and CDR2 SQIVND (reference sequence).

The gene calls are TRBV21-1 and TRBJ2-3; the table assigns TRBD2, which was not confirmed against the DNA. TRBV21-1 is shown as a pseudogene. This CDR3 contains 13 residues. CDR3 in amino acids: CASSKTRADTQYF. The CDR3 DNA reads as TGTGCCAGCAGCAAGACTAGGGCAGATACGCAGTATTTT.

The chain carries TRBV28 and TRBJ1-1; 11 nucleotides line up with TRBD1. The CDR3 runs to 15 residues. Germline CDR1 MDHEN, CDR2 SYDVKM. V shed 5 bases, J shed 5 bases, and the junction held 7 bases outside the gene matches. The CDR3: CASSATGTGGTEAFF. The CDR3 DNA reads as TGTGCCAGCAGTGCTACCGGGACAGGGGGGACTGAAGCTTTCTTT. The full variable domain, rest sourced from reference TRBV28 and TRBJ1-1, is DVKVTQSSRYLVKRTGEKVFLECVQDMDHENMFWYRQDPGLGLRLIYFSYDVKMKEKGDIPEGYSVSREKKERFSLILESASTNQTSMYLCASSATGTGGTEAFFGQGTRLTVV.

The chain is built from TRBV19 and TRBJ2-6; 9 bases are a match to TRBD1. CDR3 length: 17 residues. V was clipped by 7 bases and J by 2 bases; unmatched bases: 9. Germline loops: CDR1 LNHDA, CDR2 SQIVND (reference sequence). CDR3 residues: CASIAGTGRTGANVLTF. Written as DNA, the CDR3 is TGTGCCAGTATAGCCGGGACAGGGAGGACTGGGGCCAACGTCCTGACTTTC.

This chain joins TRBV18 and TRBJ2-7, with D possibly matching TRBD2 (5 bases). The CDR3 is made up of 14 amino acids. Per the germline V gene, CDR1 is KGHSH and CDR2 is LQKENI. Trimming pared 4 bases from V and 0 bases from J, leaving 10 bases between. The CDR3 reads CASSLAPSSYEQYF. The DNA of the CDR3 is TGTGCCAGCTCACTAGCGCCGAGCTCCTACGAGCAGTACTTC.